The 18 T cell receptor beta chains reported below all come from one sample, sequenced in a study of blood T cell repertoires in COVID-19. Some clones are missing from TCRdb's copy, which holds only in-frame ones; the method was immunoSEQ multiplex PCR. The repertoire holds roughly 100,000 clones, with around 81% as singletons. The sequenced sample consisted of peripheral blood. These receptor sequences come from an elderly man with COVID-19, enrolled during active disease.

This rearrangement joins TRBV5-1 to TRBJ2-2, with 8 bases that match TRBD1. This CDR3 has 16 amino acids. Per the germline V gene, CDR1 is SGHRS and CDR2 is YFSETQ. The trim removed 4 bases at V and 0 bases at J, leaving 5 bases unmatched. CDR3 DNA sequence: TGCGCCAGCAGCCCAACAGGGGGTACGAACACCGGGGAGCTGTTTTTT. Translated: CASSPTGGTNTGELFF.

The chain is built from TRBV2 and TRBJ2-7, with D perhaps matching TRBD2 (6 bases). CDR3 length equals 12 residues. CDR1 SNHLY and CDR2 FYNNEI come from the germline V gene. Deletions cut 4 bases from V and 7 bases from J, with 11 bases between. The CDR3 sequence is CASSGGVREQYF. DNA of the CDR3: TGTGCCAGCAGTGGGGGGGTACGGGAGCAGTACTTC.

This chain uses TRBV3-1 (or the pseudogene TRBV3-2) with TRBJ2-7; TRBD2 is a possible D gene (7 bases). Deletions cut 3 bases from V and 6 bases from J, with 15 bases between. CDR3 size: 14 residues. Germline V gene lookup returns CDR1 LGHDT and CDR2 YNNKEL (reference sequence). The CDR3 spells CASSHLGGPLEQYF. The CDR3 DNA is TGTGCCAGCAGCCACCTCGGGGGGCCTCTCGAGCAGTACTTC.

V gene TRBV19 combines with J gene TRBJ2-6, with no clear D. In germline, CDR1 is LNHDA, CDR2 SQIVND (reference sequence). The V end lost 3 bases, the J end lost 3 bases, and 9 bases lay between the germline ends. The CDR3 is made up of 15 amino acids. DNA of the CDR3: TGTGCCAGTAGTATTTTGGGCTTTGGGGCCAACGTCCTGACTTTC. This sequence encodes CASSILGFGANVLTF.

This sequence joins TRBV2 and TRBJ1-5; 9 positions match TRBD1. This CDR3 has 15 residues. Trimming removed 3 bases from V and 6 bases from J; junction bases left unmatched: 6. Germline V gives CDR1 SNHLY, CDR2 FYNNEI. The CDR3 protein is CASSDDRGFGQPQHF. In DNA, the CDR3 is TGTGCCAGCAGTGATGACAGGGGGTTTGGTCAGCCCCAGCATTTT.

This sequence joins TRBV5-1 and TRBJ2-1; D is unresolved. Germline CDR1 is SGHRS and CDR2 is YFSETQ. The CDR3 runs to 14 residues. The germline V and J ends were trimmed by 1 base and 8 bases, with 13 bases remaining between them. The CDR3 protein is CASSLFGSVDEQFF. CDR3 sequence (DNA): TGCGCCAGCAGCTTGTTCGGCAGCGTGGATGAGCAGTTCTTC.

The gene calls are TRBV30 and TRBJ2-3; TRBD2 agrees at 7 bases. J gave up 5 bases and V 3 bases, and 2 bases lay outside the gene matches. The CDR3 is 12 amino acids. From germline, CDR1 is GTSNPN and CDR2 SVGIG (reference sequence). This CDR3 reads CAWRASGDTQYF. The CDR3 region has the DNA TGTGCCTGGAGGGCTAGCGGAGATACGCAGTATTTT.

This sequence joins TRBV5-1 and TRBJ2-7, with 7 positions matching TRBD1. V shed 5 bases, J shed 1 base, and the junction held 18 bases outside the gene matches. Germline CDR1 is SGHRS and CDR2 is YFSETQ. The CDR3 spans 18 residues. The CDR3 bases are TGCGCCAGCAGTGTCCCAACTGACCGGGACAGCCTGTCCTACGAGCAGTACTTC. Encoded protein: CASSVPTDRDSLSYEQYF.

This chain joins TRBV30 and TRBJ1-5; D unresolved. The V gene lost 0 bases and the J gene lost 7 bases, with 13 bases spanning the gap. The CDR3 spans 14 residues. Germline CDR1 GTSNPN, CDR2 SVGIG (reference sequence). CDR3 in DNA: TGTGCCTGGAGTGTAAGCTCGCGGAGCCAGCCCCAGCATTTT. It yields the protein CAWSVSSRSQPQHF.

The gene calls are TRBV30 and TRBJ2-1; TRBD2 matches at 10 bases. This CDR3 has 12 residues. The V gene's germline CDR1 is GTSNPN and CDR2 SVGIG (reference sequence). V was pared by 8 bases and J by 4 bases, with 2 bases of the junction left unmatched. The CDR3 sequence is CARTSGYNEQFF. In DNA form, the CDR3 reads TGTGCCCGGACTAGCGGTTACAATGAGCAGTTCTTC. The full variable domain, rest sourced from reference TRBV30 and TRBJ2-1, is SQTIHQWPATLVQPVGSPLSLECTVEGTSNPNLYWYRQAAGRGLQLLFYSVGIGQISSEVPQNLSASRPQDRQFILSSKKLLLSDSGFYLCARTSGYNEQFFGPGTRLTVL.

The chain's CDR3 is CASSLALAGAFTEAFF. The CDR3 bases are TGTGCCAGCAGCTTAGCACTTGCGGGGGCTTTTACTGAAGCTTTCTTT. The V and J genes are TRBV7-6 and TRBJ1-1, with D perhaps matching TRBD1 (6 bases). V shed 0 bases and J shed 5 bases, with 16 bases lying between them. The CDR3 length is 16 residues. Germline lookup yields CDR1 SGHVS and CDR2 FNYEAQ.

The chain couples TRBV24-1 to TRBJ2-5; 8 nucleotides agree with TRBD1. This CDR3 contains 16 residues. J gave up 5 bases and V 4 bases, and 11 bases lay outside the gene matches. The germline CDR1 and CDR2 sequences are KGHDR and SFDVKD. DNA for the CDR3: TGTGCCACCAGTGACCAAGCTGGGACAGGCCAGGAGACCCAGTACTTC. It codes for CATSDQAGTGQETQYF.

The chain uses TRBV30 and TRBJ1-4; weak D call: TRBD1 (5 bases). Trimming cost V 3 bases and J 5 bases, with 16 bases left between them. From germline, CDR1 is GTSNPN and CDR2 SVGIG (reference sequence). CDR3 length: 15 amino acids. This CDR3 is CAWSPPTGWNEKLFF. The CDR3 DNA reads TGTGCCTGGAGCCCACCCACAGGATGGAATGAAAAACTGTTTTTT.

The chain joins TRBV5-6 to TRBJ2-5, with 8 bases fitting TRBD1. V shed 2 bases, J shed 5 bases, and the junction held 8 bases outside the gene matches. There are 15 residues in the CDR3. Per the germline V gene, CDR1 is SGHDT and CDR2 is YYEEEE. The CDR3 sequence is CASSLRQGQGETQYF. In DNA form, the CDR3 reads TGTGCCAGCAGCTTACGACAGGGGCAGGGGGAGACCCAGTACTTC.

The genes are TRBV5-1 and TRBJ2-2; D is possibly TRBD1 (6 bases). V was clipped by 3 bases and J by 4 bases, with 10 bases between them. The CDR3 runs to 14 residues. In germline, CDR1 is SGHRS, CDR2 YFSETQ. The CDR3 reads CASSSGQFTGELFF. The CDR3 DNA follows: TGCGCCAGCAGCTCAGGACAGTTCACCGGGGAGCTGTTTTTT.

The V call is TRBV5-1, the J call TRBJ2-7; D perhaps matches TRBD1 (6 bases). Trimming removed 2 bases from V and 2 bases from J, with 14 bases in between. This CDR3 is built from 15 residues. The germline gives CDR1 SGHRS, CDR2 YFSETQ. The CDR3 nucleotides are TGCGCCAGCAGCTTAAGCACAGGGCCTACCTACGAGCAGTACTTC. Its translation is CASSLSTGPTYEQYF.

V is TRBV4-1 and J is TRBJ2-7; unclear D gene. CDR3 size: 13 residues. V was trimmed by 2 bases and J by 4 bases, leaving 9 bases between them. Germline CDR1 is MGHRA and CDR2 is YSYEKL. CDR3 nucleotide sequence: TGCGCCAGCAGCCAAACCCCAGAATACGAGCAGTACTTC. This gives the protein CASSQTPEYEQYF.

This clone appeared a single time. The chain couples TRBV11-3 to TRBJ2-1; 7 nucleotides match TRBD2. Per germline, CDR1 SGHNT and CDR2 YENEEA. The trim removed 1 base at V and 7 bases at J, leaving 10 bases unmatched. The CDR3 spans 16 residues. CDR3 nucleotides: TGTGCCAGCAGCTTAGGCCGCGGGCGGGAGTGGAATGAGCAGTTCTTC. Amino acid sequence: CASSLGRGREWNEQFF.